The next 27 T cell receptor beta chains were all read from a single sample in a study of cytotoxic CD8 clonotypes in ibrutinib-treated CLL. Data came from immunoSEQ multiplex PCR; TCRdb stores just in-frame clones and leaves some out. This sample yields tens of thousands of clones, of which nearly 50% are seen a single time; 15% to 20% belongs to the top ten. Sequenced here: PBMCs, sampled before ibrutinib treatment. These receptors were collected from a human donor with chronic lymphocytic leukemia.

The chain links TRBV7-2 to TRBJ2-2; no firm D call. Per germline, CDR1 SGHTA and CDR2 FQGNSA. Trimming shortened V by 5 bases and J by 6 bases, and 4 bases separated the two germline ends. The CDR3 extends over 11 amino acids. CDR3 loop: CASSPSGELFF. In DNA, the CDR3 is TGTGCCAGCAGCCCATCCGGGGAGCTGTTTTTT. The full variable domain, completed using reference TRBV7-2 and TRBJ2-2, is GAGVSQSPSNKVTEKGKDVELRCDPISGHTALYWYRQSLGQGLEFLIYFQGNSAPDKSGLPSDRFSAERTGGSVSTLTIQRTQQEDSAVYLCASSPSGELFFGEGSRLTVL.

This sequence joins TRBV4-1 and TRBJ2-7; unclear D gene. Germline V gene sequence: CDR1 MGHRA, CDR2 YSYEKL. The CDR3 extends over 14 amino acids. Trimming pared 2 bases from V and 3 bases from J, leaving 11 bases between. The CDR3 region has the DNA TGCGCCAGCAGCCAACAGTCAACGGGCTACGAGCAGTACTTC. Its protein is CASSQQSTGYEQYF.

The chain combines TRBV19 with TRBJ1-4; D is possibly TRBD1 (6 bases). Trimming removed 5 bases from V and 0 bases from J, with 13 bases in between. The CDR3 spans 16 residues. Germline values: CDR1 LNHDA, CDR2 SQIVND (reference sequence). The CDR3, as DNA: TGTGCCAGTAGTCAAGGACAGACCACAACTAATGAAAAACTGTTTTTT. Translation gives CASSQGQTTTNEKLFF.

The chain joins TRBV9 to TRBJ2-3, with 8 bases identical to TRBD2. The ends lost 2 bases at V and 1 base at J; junction bases unmatched: 9. CDR3 length: 17 amino acids. Germline CDR1 is SGDLS and CDR2 is YYNGEE. In DNA, the CDR3 is TGTGCCAGCAGCGTGGCTGACGGGGGGGGCGGCACAGATACGCAGTATTTT. Amino acid sequence: CASSVADGGGGTDTQYF.

This chain connects TRBV5-1 to TRBJ1-1, with TRBD1 identical over 8 bases. This CDR3 is built from 15 residues. Germline V gene lookup returns CDR1 SGHRS and CDR2 YFSETQ. V lost 0 bases to trimming and J lost 4 bases; unmatched junction nucleotides: 5. This CDR3 is CASSLEGQGSTEAFF. CDR3 DNA: TGCGCCAGCAGCTTGGAAGGACAGGGATCCACTGAAGCTTTCTTT.

The chain employs TRBV7-3 and TRBJ2-7, with 7 bases fitting TRBD1. The germline gives CDR1 SGHTA, CDR2 FQGTGA. The V and J ends lost 5 bases and 3 bases, in that order; junction bases with no gene match: 13. This CDR3 has 16 amino acids. The CDR3 DNA reads TGTGCCAGCAGCCTCCGACAGGGCCCATACTACTACGAGCAGTACTTC. Translation: CASSLRQGPYYYEQYF.

The table lists this clone with a few counts. The V call is TRBV25-1, the J call TRBJ2-5, with D possibly matching TRBD1 (7 bases). Germline CDR1 and CDR2: MGHDK and SYGVNS. This CDR3 comprises 13 residues. With 5 bases removed from V and 4 bases from J, the gap between germline ends came to 11 bases. CDR3 sequence (DNA): TGTGCCAGCAGTCAGGGGGGTAGAGAGACCCAGTACTTC. It codes for CASSQGGRETQYF.

This clone was detected a few times. The chain combines TRBV18 with TRBJ1-6; weak D call: TRBD1 (6 bases). The CDR3 totals 14 residues. Per the germline V gene, CDR1 is KGHSH and CDR2 is LQKENI. Between the trimmed V and J ends, which lost 3 bases and 5 bases, there was a span of 8 bases. The CDR3 DNA sequence: TGTGCCAGCTCACCGGACAGTAATAATTCACCCCTCCACTTT. This codes for CASSPDSNNSPLHF.

The chain links TRBV9 to TRBJ1-5; no firm D call. The CDR3 covers 13 residues. Germline loops: CDR1 SGDLS, CDR2 YYNGEE. The V gene lost 0 bases and the J gene lost 3 bases, with 4 bases spanning the gap. The CDR3 DNA sequence: TGTGCCAGCAGCGTAGAGTTCAATCAGCCCCAGCATTTT. Residues: CASSVEFNQPQHF.

The chain recombines TRBV19 with TRBJ1-2; TRBD1 might be the D (5 bases). V was cut by 4 bases and J by 7 bases, with 19 bases left in between. The CDR3 length is 15 residues. Germline V lookup: CDR1 LNHDA, CDR2 SQIVND (reference sequence). CDR3 amino acids: CASSRAPGPDGGYTF. Written as DNA, the CDR3 is TGTGCCAGTAGTAGGGCCCCGGGACCGGATGGTGGCTACACCTTC.

There are a few counts of this clone. The chain uses TRBV4-1 and TRBJ2-3; 9 bases line up with TRBD2. CDR1 and CDR2 (germline): MGHRA, YSYEKL. The CDR3 is made up of 15 amino acids. J lost 9 bases, V lost 4 bases, and 11 bases had no gene match. CDR3 protein: CASSPGGGDPHTQYF. DNA for the CDR3: TGCGCCAGCAGCCCTGGCGGGGGGGACCCCCACACGCAGTATTTT.

The genes are TRBV5-4 and TRBJ1-1; D is unclear. Between the trimmed V and J ends, which lost 3 bases and 1 base, there was a span of 16 bases. Germline V CDR1 and CDR2: SGHNT, YYREEE (reference sequence). The CDR3 is 16 residues long. CDR3 amino acids: CASSSEPIKQNTEAFF. The CDR3 nucleotides are TGTGCCAGCAGCTCAGAACCTATTAAGCAGAACACTGAAGCTTTCTTT.

The gene calls are TRBV21-1 and TRBJ1-5; the table's D call TRBD1 went unverified against the DNA. TRBV21-1 is labeled a pseudogene. The CDR3 sequence is 17 residues long. The chain's CDR3 is CASSERQGHYSNQPQHF. CDR3 DNA sequence: TGTGCCAGCAGCGAACGACAGGGACACTATAGCAATCAGCCCCAGCATTTT.

The chain has TRBV7-9 and TRBJ2-7; 9 bases align to TRBD1. Germline V gene data show CDR1 as SEHNR and CDR2 as FQNEAQ (reference sequence). The CDR3 contains 13 residues. The trim removed 5 bases at V and 5 bases at J, leaving 4 bases unmatched. CDR3 residues: CASSEGQGNEQYF. CDR3 sequence (DNA): TGTGCCAGCAGCGAGGGACAGGGAAACGAGCAGTACTTC.

This clone has more than one count but fewer than ten. In DNA form, the CDR3 reads TGTGCCAGTACCTCTAGGTGGGATAGCAATCAGCCCCAGCATTTT. Encoded protein: CASTSRWDSNQPQHF. The chain is built from TRBV19 and TRBJ1-5; D is unclear. This CDR3 region has 15 residues. Germline V CDR1 and CDR2: LNHDA, SQIVND (reference sequence). Trimming removed 7 bases from V and 0 bases from J, with 13 bases in between.

In DNA form, the CDR3 reads TGTGCCAGCAGCTCTCGGGACAGGGTAGAGACCCAGTACTTC. Translation gives CASSSRDRVETQYF. The chain has TRBV7-6 and TRBJ2-5; 9 bases fit TRBD1. Germline V gives CDR1 SGHVS, CDR2 FNYEAQ. This CDR3 has 14 amino acids. V dropped 4 bases and J dropped 4; count of bases not matched to a gene: 4.

The chain combines TRBV4-1 with TRBJ1-3; no definite D call. V was cut by 0 bases and J by 1 base, with 10 bases left in between. The CDR3 extends over 16 amino acids. Germline CDR1 and CDR2: MGHRA and YSYEKL. The CDR3 sequence: CASSQESSFSGNTIYF. CDR3 DNA: TGCGCCAGCAGCCAAGAGTCATCTTTTTCTGGAAACACCATATATTTT.

This clone was seen repeatedly, ten times or more. This sequence joins TRBV2 and TRBJ2-7; 8 bases are shared with TRBD1. Germline loops: CDR1 SNHLY, CDR2 FYNNEI. The CDR3 covers 14 residues. J was trimmed by 7 bases and V by 9 bases; bases with no gene match: 14. CDR3 amino acids: CASRQGLNSGEQYF. For the CDR3, the DNA is TGTGCCAGTAGACAGGGGTTGAATTCAGGAGAGCAGTACTTC.

The chain carries TRBV6-5 and TRBJ1-5; tentative D call: TRBD1 (6 bases). Trimming stripped 6 bases from V and 4 bases from J, with 13 bases between. The germline V gene encodes CDR1 MNHEY and CDR2 SVGAGI. The CDR3 sequence is 14 residues long. This CDR3 is CASSTLQGNQPQHF. The CDR3 nucleotides are TGTGCCAGCAGCACCCTGCAGGGGAATCAGCCCCAGCATTTT.

This chain joins TRBV7-2 and TRBJ2-1; D unclear. Germline V CDR1 and CDR2: SGHTA, FQGNSA. V was shortened by 5 bases and J by 10 bases, with 15 bases between the two germline ends. The CDR3 is 13 amino acids. Written as DNA, the CDR3 is TGTGCCAGCAGCACTATGATGTGGGCCGAGCAGTTCTTC. This encodes CASSTMMWAEQFF.

The gene calls are TRBV27 and TRBJ2-7; D is possibly TRBD2 (6 bases). The germline V and J ends were trimmed by 6 bases and 2 bases, with 14 bases remaining between them. This CDR3 has 14 amino acids. Germline loops: CDR1 MNHEY, CDR2 SMNVEV (reference sequence). The CDR3 spells CASRSAGGAYEQYF. CDR3 nucleotide sequence: TGTGCCAGCAGGTCCGCCGGAGGGGCCTACGAGCAGTACTTC.

The sample holds a few counts of this clone. The chain joins TRBV2 to TRBJ2-3; D remains ambiguous. The germline V gene encodes CDR1 SNHLY and CDR2 FYNNEI. The CDR3 covers 12 residues. The germline V and J ends were trimmed by 5 bases and 0 bases, with 3 bases remaining between them. As DNA, the CDR3 is TGTGCCAGCAGTAAAAGCACAGATACGCAGTATTTT. Its translation is CASSKSTDTQYF.

This clone occurred a few times. J is TRBJ2-1 and V is TRBV18, with D uncertain. The CDR3 has 11 residues. V shed 5 bases and J shed 4 bases, with 3 bases lying between them. Germline assignment: CDR1 KGHSH and CDR2 LQKENI. The CDR3 nucleotides are TGTGCCAGCTCATCATACAATGAGCAGTTCTTC. This codes for CASSSYNEQFF.

In this sample, this clone is medium-sized. The rearrangement links TRBV7-8 to TRBJ2-7; 9 nucleotides agree with TRBD1. CDR3 size: 14 residues. V was pared by 4 bases and J by 3 bases, with 4 bases of the junction left unmatched. Germline CDR1 is SGHVS and CDR2 is FQNEAQ. CDR3 DNA sequence: TGTGCCAGCAGCTCAACAGGGGGCAGCTACGAGCAGTACTTC. Protein sequence: CASSSTGGSYEQYF.

V is TRBV27 and J is TRBJ2-6; D possibly uses TRBD1 or TRBD2 (5 bases each). Trimming cost V 1 base and J 0 bases, with 16 bases left between them. CDR1 MNHEY and CDR2 SMNVEV come from the germline V gene (reference sequence). The CDR3 runs to 19 residues. The CDR3 bases are TGTGCCAGCAGTTTATTGGGGACCTATCCCTCCTCTGGGGCCAACGTCCTGACTTTC. Amino acid sequence: CASSLLGTYPSSGANVLTF. The whole variable domain, remainder taken from reference TRBV27 and TRBJ2-6, is EAQVTQNPRYLITVTGKKLTVTCSQNMNHEYMSWYRQDPGLGLRQIYYSMNVEVTDKGDVPEGYKVSRKEKRNFPLILESPSPNQTSLYFCASSLLGTYPSSGANVLTFGAGSRLTVL.

The CDR3 sequence is CASSLSGGGYEQYF. As DNA, the CDR3 is TGTGCCAGCAGCTTATCTGGGGGCGGCTACGAGCAGTACTTC. The V and J genes are TRBV7-3 and TRBJ2-7; D might be TRBD1 (6 bases). V lost 2 bases, J lost 3 bases, and 11 bases lay in between. Looked up from germline, CDR1 is SGHTA and CDR2 is FQGTGA. The CDR3 has 14 amino acids. The whole variable domain, remainder taken from reference TRBV7-3 and TRBJ2-7, is GAGVSQTPSNKVTEKGKYVELRCDPISGHTALYWYRQSLGQGPEFLIYFQGTGAADDSGLPNDRFFAVRPEGSVSTLKIQRTERGDSAVYLCASSLSGGGYEQYFGPGTRLTVT.

V usage is TRBV5-6 and J usage is TRBJ1-1; a possible D gene is TRBD1 (5 bases). This CDR3 spans 15 amino acids. Germline loops: CDR1 SGHDT, CDR2 YYEEEE. V was cut by 5 bases and J by 1 base, with 15 bases left in between. The CDR3 reads CASSPLGGGNTEAFF. The CDR3 DNA reads as TGTGCCAGCAGTCCCCTCGGGGGGGGGAACACTGAAGCTTTCTTT.